This TCR beta chain is from a study of human T cells and chemical hapten exposure. Regarding the study as a whole: No change in TCRs above 1 in 1000 frequency was produced by DPC sensitization.

Comments on this clonotype: Its cognate antigen is unknown.

The CDR3 loop spans 14 amino acids. V was shortened by 3 bases and J by 3 bases, with 15 bases between the two germline ends. CDR1 is DFQATT and CDR2 is SNEGSKA in the germline V gene (reference sequence). Time point reported: healthy volunteer bleed at 6 weeks. Unfractionated whole blood was the source from which total RNA was extracted. The library tagged each cDNA molecule with unique molecular identifiers. Methods used by the authors: From about 20,000 to 690,000 TCRs were found per sample, with a median of approximately 100,000. TCRdb reanalysed the RACE reads using MiXCR and keeps one entry per CDR3 protein. TCRdb assigned the V and J calls; the authors' analysis was not used. In the table there are approximately 79,000 distinct CDR3 sequences, around 8.7% of which are singletons.

The receptor was isolated from a male donor in good health. Some clones in this sample may be carry-over from other donors' samples. The sample taken for sequencing was whole blood. The chain couples TRBV20-1 to TRBJ2-7, with no clear D. For the CDR3, the DNA is TGCAGTGCTAGTCCCCCCGGGCCCAACTACGAGCAGTACTTC. Amino acid sequence: CSASPPGPNYEQYF.